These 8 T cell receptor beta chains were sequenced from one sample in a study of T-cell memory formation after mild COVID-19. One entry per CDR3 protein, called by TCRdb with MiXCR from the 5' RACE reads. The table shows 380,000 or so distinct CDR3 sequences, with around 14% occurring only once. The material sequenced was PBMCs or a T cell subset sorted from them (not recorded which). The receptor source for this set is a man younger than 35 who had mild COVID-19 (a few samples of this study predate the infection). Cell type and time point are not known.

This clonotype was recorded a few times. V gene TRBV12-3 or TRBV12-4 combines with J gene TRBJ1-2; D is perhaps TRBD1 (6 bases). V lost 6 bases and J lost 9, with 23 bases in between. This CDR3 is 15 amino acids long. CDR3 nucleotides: TGTGCCAGCAGCCTAGGGGTTCTGGGGGCCAGAAGCTACACCTTC. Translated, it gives CASSLGVLGARSYTF.

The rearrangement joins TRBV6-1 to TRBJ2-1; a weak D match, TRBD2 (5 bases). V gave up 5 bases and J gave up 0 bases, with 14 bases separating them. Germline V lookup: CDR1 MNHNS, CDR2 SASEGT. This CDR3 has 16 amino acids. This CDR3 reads CASSLALGSSYNEQFF. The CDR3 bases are TGTGCCAGCAGTCTAGCCTTAGGGTCCTCCTACAATGAGCAGTTCTTC.

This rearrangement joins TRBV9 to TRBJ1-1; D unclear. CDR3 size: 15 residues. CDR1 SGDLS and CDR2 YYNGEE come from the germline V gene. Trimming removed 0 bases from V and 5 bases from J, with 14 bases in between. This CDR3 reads CASSVGVDGGTEAFF. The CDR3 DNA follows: TGTGCCAGCAGCGTAGGGGTGGACGGCGGGACTGAAGCTTTCTTT.

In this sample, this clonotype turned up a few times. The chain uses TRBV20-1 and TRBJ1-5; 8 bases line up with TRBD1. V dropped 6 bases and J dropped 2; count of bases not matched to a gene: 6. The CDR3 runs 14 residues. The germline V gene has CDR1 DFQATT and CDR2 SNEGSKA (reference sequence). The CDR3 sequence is CSARRGQGNQPQHF. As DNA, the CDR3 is TGCAGTGCCCGACGGGGACAGGGCAATCAGCCCCAGCATTTT.

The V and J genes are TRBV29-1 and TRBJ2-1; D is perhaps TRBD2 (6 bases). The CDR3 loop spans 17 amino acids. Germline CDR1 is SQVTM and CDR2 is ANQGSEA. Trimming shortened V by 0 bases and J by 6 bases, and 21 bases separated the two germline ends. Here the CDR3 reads CSVEDLGNGGPFNEQFF. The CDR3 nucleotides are TGCAGCGTTGAAGATTTGGGGAACGGGGGACCCTTCAATGAGCAGTTCTTC.

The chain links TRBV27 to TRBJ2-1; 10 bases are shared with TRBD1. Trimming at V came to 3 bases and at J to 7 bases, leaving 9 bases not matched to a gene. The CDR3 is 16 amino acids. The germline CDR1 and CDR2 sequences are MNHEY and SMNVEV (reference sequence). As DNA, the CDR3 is TGTGCCAGCAGTTTTGCTGCGACAGGGGGCTTTAATGAGCAGTTCTTC. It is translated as CASSFAATGGFNEQFF.

DNA for the CDR3: TGCGCCAGCAGCTTCTTGCCCACGAGCTCCTACAATGAGCAGTTCTTC. Translating gives CASSFLPTSSYNEQFF. The V gene is TRBV5-1, the J gene TRBJ2-1; D remains unclear. Trimming removed 2 bases from V and 0 bases from J, with 12 bases in between. The length of the CDR3 is 16 residues. Germline assignment: CDR1 SGHRS and CDR2 YFSETQ.

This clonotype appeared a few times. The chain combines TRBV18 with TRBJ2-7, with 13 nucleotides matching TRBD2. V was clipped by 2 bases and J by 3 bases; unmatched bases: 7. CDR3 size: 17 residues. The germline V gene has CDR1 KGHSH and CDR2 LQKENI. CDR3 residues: CASSPSTSGGRFYEQYF. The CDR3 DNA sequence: TGTGCCAGCTCACCATCGACTAGCGGGGGGCGCTTCTACGAGCAGTACTTC.